These 21 T cell receptor beta chains came from one sample sequenced in a study of Ad26.COV2.S vaccination and SARS-CoV-2 variants. Sequenced by immunoSEQ multiplex PCR; TCRdb stores in-frame clones only, minus some. The table has about 390,000 clones, less than 90% seen once. Specified treatment: 15 to 20 received Ad26.COV2.S at low or high dose, single or two shots; about 5 received placebo; per-sample allocation not given. Vaccine and placebo recipients were sampled on day 63 after the first injection. The material was peripheral blood, obtained in a trial of Ad26.COV2.S vaccine versus placebo. The source of these receptors is a person aged 18 to 59 who received the Ad26.COV2.S COVID-19 vaccine or a placebo.

The rearrangement links TRBV11-2 to TRBJ2-5, with 9 bases fitting TRBD2. CDR1 is SGHAT and CDR2 is FQNNGV in the germline V gene. V dropped 9 bases and J dropped 4; count of bases not matched to a gene: 6. This CDR3 is 13 amino acids long. The CDR3 DNA sequence: TGTGCCAGTAGCGGGGGAAGTTTAGAGACCCAGTACTTC. As protein: CASSGGSLETQYF. The entire variable domain, with the rest obtained from reference TRBV11-2 and TRBJ2-5, is as follows: EAGVAQSPRYKIIEKRQSVAFWCNPISGHATLYWYQQILGQGPKLLIQFQNNGVVDDSQLPKDRFSAERLKGVDSTLKIQPAKLEDSAVYLCASSGGSLETQYFGPGTRLLVL.

This clone was counted a few times. The same CDR3 is also encoded by other DNA sequences in this sample. J is TRBJ1-5 and V is TRBV5-1, with 9 positions matching TRBD1. The CDR3 is 13 amino acids. V shed 5 bases and J 6 bases; nucleotides not matched to a gene: 3. Germline values: CDR1 SGHRS, CDR2 YFSETQ. CDR3 nucleotides: TGCGCCAGCAGACAGGGGGCTGGTCAGCCCCAGCATTTT. This gives the protein CASRQGAGQPQHF.

DNA of the CDR3: TGTGCCAGCAGTCGGACTGCGTCGGGAGAGACCCAGTACTTC. Protein sequence: CASSRTASGETQYF. The V gene is TRBV7-2, the J gene TRBJ2-5; tentatively, D is TRBD2 (5 bases). V was trimmed by 6 bases and J by 4 bases, leaving 15 bases between them. The CDR3 is 14 residues long. In germline, CDR1 is SGHTA, CDR2 FQGNSA.

V gene TRBV6-2 or TRBV6-3 combines with J gene TRBJ1-2; D gene ambiguous. Trimming took off 0 bases at V and 2 bases at J, with 13 bases between the two ends. The CDR3 is 16 amino acids. Germline-derived CDR1 and CDR2 are MNHEY and SVGEGT. The CDR3 loop reads CASSYSGTRRNYGYTF. Written as DNA, the CDR3 is TGTGCCAGCAGTTACTCTGGTACTCGAAGAAACTATGGCTACACCTTC.

The V call is TRBV5-1, the J call TRBJ2-2; D not certain. The V gene lost 0 bases and the J gene lost 4 bases, with 7 bases spanning the gap. Germline CDR1 reads SGHRS; CDR2 reads YFSETQ. This CDR3 comprises 14 residues. CDR3 protein: CASSLGLSTGELFF. DNA for the CDR3: TGCGCCAGCAGCTTGGGACTGAGCACCGGGGAGCTGTTTTTT.

The V and J genes are TRBV6-5 and TRBJ1-6, with D maybe TRBD1 (6 bases). Germline values: CDR1 MNHEY, CDR2 SVGAGI. The CDR3 loop spans 15 amino acids. V lost 6 bases, J lost 2 bases, and 11 bases lay in between. Here the CDR3 DNA reads TGTGCCAGCAGAGCAGGGGCCCCCTATAATTCACCCCTCCACTTT. Amino acids: CASRAGAPYNSPLHF.

The genes are TRBV6-5 and TRBJ1-2; D remains unclear. The CDR3 totals 13 residues. The germline V gene encodes CDR1 MNHEY and CDR2 SVGAGI. The germline V and J ends were trimmed by 5 bases and 8 bases, with 15 bases remaining between them. For the CDR3, the DNA is TGTGCCAGCAGTAGCCTTACCCGGGGAGGCTACACCTTC. Encoded protein: CASSSLTRGGYTF.

The chain combines TRBV6-1 with TRBJ1-1; D call uncertain. Looked up from germline, CDR1 is MNHNS and CDR2 is SASEGT. This CDR3 contains 12 residues. Between the trimmed V and J ends, which lost 3 bases and 9 bases, there was a span of 11 bases. The CDR3 reads CASSDLGPQAFF. The CDR3 bases are TGTGCCAGCAGTGACCTCGGCCCCCAAGCTTTCTTT.

The chain has TRBV19 and TRBJ1-2, with D perhaps TRBD1 (5 bases). Looked up from germline, CDR1 is LNHDA and CDR2 is SQIVND (reference sequence). The germline V and J ends were trimmed by 3 bases and 6 bases, with 17 bases remaining between them. This CDR3 region has 15 residues. CDR3 sequence: CASSILDPGRNGYTF. CDR3 nucleotide sequence: TGTGCCAGTAGTATCCTTGATCCAGGGAGGAATGGCTACACCTTC.

DNA of the CDR3: TGTGCCTGTTACAGGGCCGGGGAGCTGTTTTTT. Translated, it gives CACYRAGELFF. The chain couples TRBV6-5 to TRBJ2-2, with a weak D call TRBD1 (6 bases). This CDR3 spans 11 amino acids. Trimming cost V 11 bases and J 6 bases, with 10 bases left between them. The V gene's germline CDR1 is MNHEY and CDR2 SVGAGI.

This sequence joins TRBV28 and TRBJ1-4; weak D call: TRBD1 (5 bases). CDR1 MDHEN and CDR2 SYDVKM come from the germline V gene. The CDR3 totals 12 residues. V lost 8 bases, J lost 4 bases, and 8 bases lay in between. The DNA for the CDR3 is TGTGCCAGCGGGGGGGGTAATGAAAAACTGTTTTTT. Translating gives CASGGGNEKLFF.

This clone was picked up one time. This chain links TRBV2 with TRBJ1-5; 9 nucleotides line up with TRBD1. This CDR3 contains 14 residues. The trim removed 6 bases at V and 3 bases at J, leaving 3 bases unmatched. Germline-derived CDR1 and CDR2 are SNHLY and FYNNEI. As DNA, the CDR3 is TGTGCCAGCAGGGGACAGGGAACCAATCAGCCCCAGCATTTT. The encoded protein is CASRGQGTNQPQHF.

The chain has TRBV19 and TRBJ2-5; tentatively, D is TRBD1 (6 bases). The length of the CDR3 is 14 residues. Trimming stripped 7 bases from V and 5 bases from J, with 17 bases between. The germline gives CDR1 LNHDA, CDR2 SQIVND (reference sequence). DNA of the CDR3: TGTGCCAGTAAACGTTCACTGGGGGCCGAGACCCAGTACTTC. It translates to CASKRSLGAETQYF.

The chain links TRBV9 to TRBJ2-1; D call uncertain. Germline V lookup: CDR1 SGDLS, CDR2 YYNGEE. CDR3 length: 17 amino acids. Trimming pared 2 bases from V and 0 bases from J, leaving 15 bases between. CDR3 loop: CASSVVPLPYSYNEQFF. The CDR3 DNA sequence: TGTGCCAGCAGCGTGGTCCCTTTGCCATACTCCTACAATGAGCAGTTCTTC.

The chain uses TRBV6-6 and TRBJ1-4, with D hard to call. The CDR3 contains 14 residues. Between the trimmed V and J ends, which lost 4 bases and 4 bases, there was a span of 10 bases. CDR1 is MNHNY, CDR2 SVGAGI, per germline (reference sequence). CDR3 sequence (DNA): TGTGCCAGCAGTTCGGGTCAGAGTAATGAAAAACTGTTTTTT. Translating it yields CASSSGQSNEKLFF.

The chain's CDR3 is CASSPLGNSNQPQHF. The CDR3, as DNA: TGTGCCAGCAGCCCCCTAGGGAATAGCAATCAGCCCCAGCATTTT. This chain links TRBV9 with TRBJ1-5; D unresolved. V lost 4 bases, J lost 0 bases, and 11 bases lay in between. This CDR3 has 15 residues. Germline CDR1 SGDLS, CDR2 YYNGEE.

The chain carries TRBV2 and TRBJ2-5; 8 bases align to TRBD1. This CDR3 contains 15 residues. Germline V CDR1 and CDR2: SNHLY, FYNNEI. With 4 bases clipped from V and 3 bases from J, the junction kept 7 bases outside the gene matches. The CDR3 region has the DNA TGTGCCAGCAGTGTCACAGGGGGGATAGAAGAGACCCAGTACTTC. It specifies CASSVTGGIEETQYF.

This clone has a count of ten or more. The chain employs TRBV3-1 (or the pseudogene TRBV3-2) and TRBJ2-1, with 8 positions matching TRBD2. Looked up from germline, CDR1 is LGHDT and CDR2 is YNNKEL (reference sequence). Trimming removed 4 bases from V and 4 bases from J; junction bases left unmatched: 6. The CDR3 consists of 15 residues. The CDR3 protein is CASSRSGAYYNEQFF. The CDR3 region has the DNA TGTGCCAGCAGCCGTAGCGGGGCTTATTACAATGAGCAGTTCTTC.

This clone occurred once. This rearrangement joins TRBV4-1 to TRBJ1-1; a possible D gene is TRBD1 (6 bases). Trimming took off 4 bases at V and 9 bases at J, with 30 bases between the two ends. This CDR3 spans 18 amino acids. Germline CDR1 and CDR2: MGHRA and YSYEKL. Written as DNA, the CDR3 is TGCGCCAGCAGCCCGATTTCGGCCAAGTCCAGGGGTGAGTTTCAAGCTTTCTTT. Its protein is CASSPISAKSRGEFQAFF.

This clone turned up a few times. The CDR3 here is CAINYKNTEAFF. The CDR3 nucleotides read TGTGCCATCAACTACAAAAACACTGAAGCTTTCTTT. The V gene is TRBV10-3, the J gene TRBJ1-1; D gene uncertain. Trimming took off 7 bases at V and 2 bases at J, with 8 bases between the two ends. CDR3 length: 12 residues. CDR1 is ENHRY, CDR2 SYGVKD, per germline.

The CDR3 spells CASSPTGTSANNEQFF. CDR3 nucleotide sequence: TGTGCCAGCAGCCCCACCGGGACTAGCGCTAACAATGAGCAGTTCTTC. The chain carries TRBV7-9 and TRBJ2-1; TRBD2 aligns across 10 bases. Trimming removed 5 bases from V and 5 bases from J; junction bases left unmatched: 9. CDR1 is SEHNR, CDR2 FQNEAQ, per germline (reference sequence). This CDR3 region has 16 residues.